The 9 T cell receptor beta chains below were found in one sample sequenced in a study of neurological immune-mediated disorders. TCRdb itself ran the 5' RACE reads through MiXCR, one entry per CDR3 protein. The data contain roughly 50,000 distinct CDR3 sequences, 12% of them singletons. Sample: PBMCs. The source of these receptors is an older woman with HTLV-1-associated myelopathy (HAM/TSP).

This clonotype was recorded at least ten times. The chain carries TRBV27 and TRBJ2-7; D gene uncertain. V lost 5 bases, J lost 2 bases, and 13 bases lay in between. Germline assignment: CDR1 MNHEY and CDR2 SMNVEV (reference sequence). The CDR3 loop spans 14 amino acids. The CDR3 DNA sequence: TGTGCCAGCAGTGCCCTTAGTGGCACCTACGAGCAGTACTTC. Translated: CASSALSGTYEQYF.

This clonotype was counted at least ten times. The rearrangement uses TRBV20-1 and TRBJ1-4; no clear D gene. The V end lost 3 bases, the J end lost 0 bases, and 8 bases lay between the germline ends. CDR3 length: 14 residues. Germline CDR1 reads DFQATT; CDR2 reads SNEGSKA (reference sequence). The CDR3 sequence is CSASPRATNEKLFF. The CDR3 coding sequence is TGCAGTGCTAGTCCCCGGGCAACTAATGAAAAACTGTTTTTT.

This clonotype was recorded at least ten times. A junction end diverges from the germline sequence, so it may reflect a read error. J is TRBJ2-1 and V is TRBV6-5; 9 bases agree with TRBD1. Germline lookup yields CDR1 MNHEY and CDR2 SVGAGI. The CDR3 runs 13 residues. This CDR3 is CTSSRGQGLEQFF. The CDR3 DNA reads TGTACCAGCAGCCGGGGACAGGGACTTGAGCAGTTCTTC.

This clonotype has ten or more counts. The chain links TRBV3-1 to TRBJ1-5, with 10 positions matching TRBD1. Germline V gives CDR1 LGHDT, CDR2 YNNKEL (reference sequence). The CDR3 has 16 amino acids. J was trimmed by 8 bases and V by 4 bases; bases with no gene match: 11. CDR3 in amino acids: CASSPVPGQGPKPQHF. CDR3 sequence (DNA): TGTGCCAGCAGCCCCGTCCCGGGACAGGGGCCGAAGCCCCAGCATTTT.

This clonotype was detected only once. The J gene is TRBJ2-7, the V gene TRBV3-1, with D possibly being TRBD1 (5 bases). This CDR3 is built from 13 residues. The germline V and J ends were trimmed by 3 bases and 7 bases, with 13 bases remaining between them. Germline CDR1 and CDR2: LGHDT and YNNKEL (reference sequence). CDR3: CASSQLHGAEQYF. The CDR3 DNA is TGTGCCAGCAGCCAGTTGCATGGGGCTGAGCAGTACTTC.

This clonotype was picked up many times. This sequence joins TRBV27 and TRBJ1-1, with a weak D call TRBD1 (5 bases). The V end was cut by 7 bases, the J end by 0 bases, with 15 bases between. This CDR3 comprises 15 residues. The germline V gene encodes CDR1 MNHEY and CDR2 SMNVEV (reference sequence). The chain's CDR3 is CASILRPGMNTEAFF. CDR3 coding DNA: TGTGCCAGCATTCTCAGGCCAGGGATGAACACTGAAGCTTTCTTT.

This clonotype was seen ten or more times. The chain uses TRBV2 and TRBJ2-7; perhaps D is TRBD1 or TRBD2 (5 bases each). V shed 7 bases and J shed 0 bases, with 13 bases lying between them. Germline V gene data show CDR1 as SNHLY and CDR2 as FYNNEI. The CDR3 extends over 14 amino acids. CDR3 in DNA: TGTGCCAGCACTGATCGGGGCTACTCCTACGAGCAGTACTTC. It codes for CASTDRGYSYEQYF.

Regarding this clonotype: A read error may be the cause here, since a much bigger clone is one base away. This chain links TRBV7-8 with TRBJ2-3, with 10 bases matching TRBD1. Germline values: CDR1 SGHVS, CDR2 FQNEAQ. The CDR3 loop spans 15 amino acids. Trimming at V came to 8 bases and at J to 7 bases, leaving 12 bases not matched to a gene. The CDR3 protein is CASQRQGAILHTQYF. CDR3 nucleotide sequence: TGTGCCAGCCAAAGACAGGGGGCGATTTTGCATACGCAGTATTTT.

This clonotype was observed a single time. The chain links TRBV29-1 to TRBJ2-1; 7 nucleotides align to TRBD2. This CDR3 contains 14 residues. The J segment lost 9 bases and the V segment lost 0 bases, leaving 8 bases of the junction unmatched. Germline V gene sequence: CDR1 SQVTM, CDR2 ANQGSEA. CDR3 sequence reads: CSVEDRAGVGEQFF. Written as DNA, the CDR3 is TGCAGCGTTGAAGATCGGGCGGGAGTAGGTGAGCAGTTCTTC.